This T cell receptor beta chain came from a study of blood T cell repertoires in COVID-19. Study-level information: Samples taken during acute and convalescent COVID-19 were collected in the United States, Italy and Spain. From T cells, B-cell-depleted T cells, or PBMCs came the material, which was cDNA or gDNA.

Clones were sequenced by immunoSEQ multiplex PCR, and TCRdb holds only the in-frame ones, with some missing. The sample records under 95,000 clones, over 80% being singletons. CDR3 length: 14 residues. The germline CDR1 and CDR2 sequences are MNHEY and SVGAGI. V lost 6 bases and J lost 2; bases outside the gene matches: 2. This clonotype was sampled from a woman over 75 with acute or convalescent COVID-19. The chain combines TRBV6-5 with TRBJ2-5; TRBD1 agrees at 11 bases. Sequencing input: peripheral blood. The CDR3 DNA reads as TGTGCCAGCAGGTGGGACAGGGGGCAAGAGACCCAGTACTTC. This sequence encodes CASRWDRGQETQYF.